Following are 7 T cell receptor beta chains from one sample sequenced in a study of control samples from healthy donors and cancer patients. Profiling relied on immunoSEQ multiplex PCR, and the TCRdb table lists in-frame clones only, not all of them. The repertoire holds tens of thousands of clones, with roughly 90% as singletons. The specimen sequenced was blood. These receptors all stem from a woman aged 70 to 79 in good health.

This chain uses TRBV19 with TRBJ2-1, with D possibly being TRBD2 (5 bases). From germline, CDR1 is LNHDA and CDR2 SQIVND (reference sequence). V lost 3 bases, J lost 10 bases, and 10 bases lay in between. The CDR3 sequence is 12 residues long. The CDR3 DNA reads TGTGCCAGTAGTATGTCAACGGGGGAGCAGTTCTTC. It encodes CASSMSTGEQFF.

The chain has TRBV30 and TRBJ1-1, with D possibly TRBD1 on 6 matching bases. The CDR3 spans 12 residues. V lost 4 bases and J lost 4, with 10 bases in between. Germline V gene sequence: CDR1 GTSNPN, CDR2 SVGIG (reference sequence). The CDR3 reads CAWTTGLTEAFF. CDR3 DNA: TGTGCCTGGACTACAGGGCTCACTGAAGCTTTCTTT.

The J gene is TRBJ1-4, the V gene TRBV20-1; D unclear. Germline assignment: CDR1 DFQATT and CDR2 SNEGSKA (reference sequence). V lost 3 bases and J lost 8, with 13 bases in between. The CDR3 is 13 amino acids. The DNA for the CDR3 is TGCAGTGCTAGTGCAGGAGTTGGCGAAAAACTGTTTTTT. This translates into CSASAGVGEKLFF.

This clone has a single count. The chain links TRBV5-4 to TRBJ2-7; TRBD2 matches 8 bases. Germline CDR1 reads SGHNT; CDR2 reads YYREEE (reference sequence). The CDR3 is made up of 17 amino acids. V lost 0 bases and J lost 4; bases outside the gene matches: 12. In DNA, the CDR3 is TGTGCCAGCAGCTTGGATGGGCGGGGACTAGGGTCGTACGAGCAGTACTTC. Its protein is CASSLDGRGLGSYEQYF. Full variable domain (missing parts from reference TRBV5-4 and TRBJ2-7): ETGVTQSPTHLIKTRGQQVTLRCSSQSGHNTVSWYQQALGQGPQFIFQYYREEENGRGNFPPRFSGLQFPNYSSELNVNALELDDSALYLCASSLDGRGLGSYEQYFGPGTRLTVT.

The chain uses TRBV6-2 or TRBV6-3 and TRBJ2-7; D is possibly TRBD1 (5 bases). V dropped 0 bases and J dropped 0 bases, with 9 bases sitting between them. Germline CDR1 and CDR2: MNHEY and SVGEGT. The CDR3 runs to 15 residues. The CDR3 DNA reads as TGTGCCAGCAGTTACTCAGGGGTGAGCTCCTACGAGCAGTACTTC. Protein product: CASSYSGVSSYEQYF.

The genes are TRBV20-1 and TRBJ1-1; a possible D gene is TRBD1 (5 bases). Trimming left V 3 bases short and J 6 bases short, with 20 bases between. CDR3 length: 15 residues. From germline, CDR1 is DFQATT and CDR2 SNEGSKA (reference sequence). The chain's CDR3 is CSASAGPGGKAEAFF. Written as DNA, the CDR3 is TGCAGTGCTAGTGCTGGACCCGGGGGAAAGGCTGAAGCTTTCTTT.

In DNA, the CDR3 is TGTGCCAGCAGCCAACTAGGTAATCAGCCCCAGCATTTT. This sequence encodes CASSQLGNQPQHF. The chain employs TRBV3-1 (or the pseudogene TRBV3-2) and TRBJ1-5, with D unresolved. The CDR3 is 13 residues long. V shed 2 bases and J shed 4 bases, with 6 bases lying between them. CDR1 and CDR2 (germline): LGHDT, YNNKEL (reference sequence).